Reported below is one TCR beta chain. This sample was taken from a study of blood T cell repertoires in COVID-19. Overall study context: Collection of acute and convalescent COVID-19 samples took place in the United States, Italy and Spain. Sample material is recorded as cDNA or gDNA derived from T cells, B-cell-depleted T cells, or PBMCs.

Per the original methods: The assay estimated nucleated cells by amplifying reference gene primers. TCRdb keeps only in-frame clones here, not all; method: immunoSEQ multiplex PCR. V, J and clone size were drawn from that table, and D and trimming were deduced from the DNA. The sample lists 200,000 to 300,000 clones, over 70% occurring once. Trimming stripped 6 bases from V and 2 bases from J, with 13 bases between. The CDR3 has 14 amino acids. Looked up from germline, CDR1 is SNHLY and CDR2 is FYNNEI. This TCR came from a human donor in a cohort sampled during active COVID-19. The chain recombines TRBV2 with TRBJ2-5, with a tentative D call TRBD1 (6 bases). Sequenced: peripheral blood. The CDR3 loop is CASRTGGRQETQYF. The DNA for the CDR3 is TGTGCCAGCAGGACAGGTGGAAGACAAGAGACCCAGTACTTC.